This T cell receptor beta chain was identified in a study of brain T cells in children with intractable seizures. Study-wide findings and caveats: Viral specificity was inferred only from CDR3 similarity; HCMV serostatus was unknown.

The CDR3 is made up of 13 amino acids. V lost 5 bases and J 7 bases, leaving 14 bases between the germline ends. Germline CDR1 is SEHNR and CDR2 is FQNEAQ (reference sequence). About this clone itself: The target antigen is unknown.

Time point meaning: blood from clinic visit 5 months post-surgery; TSC patient then seizure free. Sequencing was limited to surgery cases with top T cell transcript signatures in brain tissue. At least one anti-epileptic drug was given before surgery. The table came from immunoSEQ multiplex PCR; TCRdb's copy has only in-frame clones and leaves some out. The sample comprises about 340,000 clones, 93% of which are singletons, and roughly 5.7% rests with the top ten. The sequence derives from a boy under three years old with tuberous sclerosis and intractable seizures. The sample in question was peripheral blood, obtained less than 6 months after surgery. The genes are TRBV7-9 and TRBJ1-2; D ambiguous. The CDR3 nucleotides read TGTGCCAGCAGCAAGAGCGAATTGGTTGGCTACACCTTC. Protein product: CASSKSELVGYTF.